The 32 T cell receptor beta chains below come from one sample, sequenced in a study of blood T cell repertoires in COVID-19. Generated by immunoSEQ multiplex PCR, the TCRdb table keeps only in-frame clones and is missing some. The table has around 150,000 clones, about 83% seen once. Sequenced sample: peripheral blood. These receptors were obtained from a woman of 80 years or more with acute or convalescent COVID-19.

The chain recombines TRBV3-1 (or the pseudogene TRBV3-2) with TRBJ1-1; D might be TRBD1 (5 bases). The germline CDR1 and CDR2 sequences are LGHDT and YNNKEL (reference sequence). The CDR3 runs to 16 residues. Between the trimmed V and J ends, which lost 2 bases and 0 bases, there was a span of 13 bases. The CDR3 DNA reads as TGTGCCAGCAGCCAATCAACGACAGCTATGAACACTGAAGCTTTCTTT. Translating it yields CASSQSTTAMNTEAFF.

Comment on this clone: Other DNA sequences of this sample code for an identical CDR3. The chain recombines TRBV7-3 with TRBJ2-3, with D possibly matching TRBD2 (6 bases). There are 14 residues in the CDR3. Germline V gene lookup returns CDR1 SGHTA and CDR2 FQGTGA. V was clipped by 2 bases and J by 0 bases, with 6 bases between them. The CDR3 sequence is CASSLGTSTDTQYF. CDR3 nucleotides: TGTGCCAGCAGCTTAGGGACTAGCACAGATACGCAGTATTTT.

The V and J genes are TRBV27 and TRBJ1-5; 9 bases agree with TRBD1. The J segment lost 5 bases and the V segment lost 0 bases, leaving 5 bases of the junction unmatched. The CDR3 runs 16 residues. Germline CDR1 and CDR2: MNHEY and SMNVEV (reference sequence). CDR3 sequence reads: CASSLSAGTGYQPQHF. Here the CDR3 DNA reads TGTGCCAGCAGTTTATCGGCCGGGACAGGGTATCAGCCCCAGCATTTT.

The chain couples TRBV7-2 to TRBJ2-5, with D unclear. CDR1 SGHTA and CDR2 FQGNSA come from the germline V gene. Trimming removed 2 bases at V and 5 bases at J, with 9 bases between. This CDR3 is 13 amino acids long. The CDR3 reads CASSLTRAETQYF. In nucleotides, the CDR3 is TGTGCCAGCAGCTTAACCCGCGCCGAGACCCAGTACTTC.

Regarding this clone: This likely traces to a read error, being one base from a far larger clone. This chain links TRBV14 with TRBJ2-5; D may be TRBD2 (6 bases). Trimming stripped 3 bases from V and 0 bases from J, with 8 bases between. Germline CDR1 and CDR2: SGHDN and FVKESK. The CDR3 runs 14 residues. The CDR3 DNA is TGTGCCAGCAGCCACCGGGACTACCAAGAGACCCAGTACTTC. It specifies CASSHRDYQETQYF.

This CDR3 reads CASRPGQGYEQYF. The CDR3, as DNA: TGTGCCAGCAGACCCGGACAGGGTTACGAGCAGTACTTC. The chain uses TRBV6-5 and TRBJ2-7, with 8 bases aligning to TRBD1. The V gene's germline CDR1 is MNHEY and CDR2 SVGAGI. Losses at the gene ends were 6 bases for V and 4 bases for J; bases not matched to a gene: 5. The CDR3 totals 13 residues.

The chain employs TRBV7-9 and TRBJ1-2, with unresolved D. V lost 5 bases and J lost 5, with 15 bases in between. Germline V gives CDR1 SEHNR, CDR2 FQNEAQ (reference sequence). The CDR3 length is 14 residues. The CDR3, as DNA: TGTGCCAGCAGCCTAGACGAAAGAGGATATGGCTACACCTTC. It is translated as CASSLDERGYGYTF.

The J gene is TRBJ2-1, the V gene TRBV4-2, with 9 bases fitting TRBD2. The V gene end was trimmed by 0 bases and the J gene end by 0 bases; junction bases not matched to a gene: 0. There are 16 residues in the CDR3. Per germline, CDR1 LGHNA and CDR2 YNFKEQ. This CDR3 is CASSQDSGSSYNEQFF. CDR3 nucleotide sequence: TGTGCCAGCAGCCAAGATAGCGGGAGCTCCTACAATGAGCAGTTCTTC.

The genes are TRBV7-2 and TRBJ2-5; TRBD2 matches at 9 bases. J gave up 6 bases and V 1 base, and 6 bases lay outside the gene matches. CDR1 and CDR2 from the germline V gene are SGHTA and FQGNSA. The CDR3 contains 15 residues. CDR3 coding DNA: TGTGCCAGCAGCTTAGGCGGGGGGGCCGGGCAGACCCAGTACTTC. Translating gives CASSLGGGAGQTQYF.

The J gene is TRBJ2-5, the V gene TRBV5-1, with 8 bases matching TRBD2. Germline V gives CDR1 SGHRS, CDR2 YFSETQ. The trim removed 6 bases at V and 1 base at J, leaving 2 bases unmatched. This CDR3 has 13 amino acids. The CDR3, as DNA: TGCGCCAGCACCCTAGCGGGCCAAGAGACCCAGTACTTC. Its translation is CASTLAGQETQYF.

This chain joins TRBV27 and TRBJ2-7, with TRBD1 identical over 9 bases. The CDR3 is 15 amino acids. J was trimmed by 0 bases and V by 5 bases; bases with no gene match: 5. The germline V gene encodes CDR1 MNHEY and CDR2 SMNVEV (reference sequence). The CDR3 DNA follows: TGTGCCAGCAGTCCGCAGACAGGGGGCTCCTACGAGCAGTACTTC. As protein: CASSPQTGGSYEQYF.

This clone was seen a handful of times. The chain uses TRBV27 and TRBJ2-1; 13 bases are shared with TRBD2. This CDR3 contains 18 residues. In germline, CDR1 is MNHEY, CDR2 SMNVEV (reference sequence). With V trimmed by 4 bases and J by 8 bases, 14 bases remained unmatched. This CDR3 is CASSSHPGTSGIGHEQFF. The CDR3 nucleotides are TGTGCCAGCAGTTCCCATCCAGGGACTAGCGGGATAGGTCATGAGCAGTTCTTC.

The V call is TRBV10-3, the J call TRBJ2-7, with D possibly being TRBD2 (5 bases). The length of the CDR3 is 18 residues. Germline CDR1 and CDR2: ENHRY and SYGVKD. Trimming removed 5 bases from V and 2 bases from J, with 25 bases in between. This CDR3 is CAISPTEGPGRRTYEQYF. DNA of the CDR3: TGTGCCATCAGTCCCACAGAGGGTCCAGGCAGGAGGACCTACGAGCAGTACTTC.

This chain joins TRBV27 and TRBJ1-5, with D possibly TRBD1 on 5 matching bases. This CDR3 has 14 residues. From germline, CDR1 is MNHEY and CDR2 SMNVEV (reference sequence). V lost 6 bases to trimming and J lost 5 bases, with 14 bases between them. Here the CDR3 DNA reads TGTGCCAGCAGCCCCGACAGCCTTTATCAGCCCCAGCATTTT. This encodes CASSPDSLYQPQHF.

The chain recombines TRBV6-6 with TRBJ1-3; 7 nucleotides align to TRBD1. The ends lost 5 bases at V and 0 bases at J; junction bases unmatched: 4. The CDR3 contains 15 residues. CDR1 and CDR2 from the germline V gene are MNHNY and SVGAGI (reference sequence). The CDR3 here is CASSNRDSSGNTIYF. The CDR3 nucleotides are TGTGCCAGCAGTAACCGGGACAGCTCTGGAAACACCATATATTTT.

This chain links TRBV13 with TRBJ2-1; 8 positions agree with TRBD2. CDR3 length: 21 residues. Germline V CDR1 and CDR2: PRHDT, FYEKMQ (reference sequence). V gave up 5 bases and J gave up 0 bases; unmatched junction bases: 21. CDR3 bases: TGTGCCAGCAGCCAAATAACGGGGGGGATTTATTATTCGAGCTCCTACAATGAGCAGTTCTTC. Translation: CASSQITGGIYYSSSYNEQFF.

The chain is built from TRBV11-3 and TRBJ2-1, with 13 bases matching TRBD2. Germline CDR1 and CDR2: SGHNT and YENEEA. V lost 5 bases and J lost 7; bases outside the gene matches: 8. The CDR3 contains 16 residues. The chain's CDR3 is CASSLGLAGPRNEQFF. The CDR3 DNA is TGTGCCAGCAGCCTGGGACTAGCGGGGCCGCGGAATGAGCAGTTCTTC.

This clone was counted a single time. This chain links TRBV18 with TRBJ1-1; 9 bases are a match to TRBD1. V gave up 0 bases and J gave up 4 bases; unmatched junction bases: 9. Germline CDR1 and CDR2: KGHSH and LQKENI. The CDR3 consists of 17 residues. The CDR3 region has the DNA TGTGCCAGCTCACCACCAGTGGACAGGGGTTTGGGCACTGAAGCTTTCTTT. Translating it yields CASSPPVDRGLGTEAFF. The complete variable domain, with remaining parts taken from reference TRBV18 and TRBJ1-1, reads NAGVMQNPRHLVRRRGQEARLRCSPMKGHSHVYWYRQLPEEGLKFMVYLQKENIIDESGMPKERFSAEFPKEGPSILRIQQVVRGDSAAYFCASSPPVDRGLGTEAFFGQGTRLTVV.

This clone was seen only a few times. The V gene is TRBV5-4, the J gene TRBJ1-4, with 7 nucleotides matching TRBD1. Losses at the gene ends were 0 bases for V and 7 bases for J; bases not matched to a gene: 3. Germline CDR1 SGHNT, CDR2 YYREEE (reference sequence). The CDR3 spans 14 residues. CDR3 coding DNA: TGTGCCAGCAGCTTGGCTCACAGGGGTGAAAAACTGTTTTTT. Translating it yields CASSLAHRGEKLFF.

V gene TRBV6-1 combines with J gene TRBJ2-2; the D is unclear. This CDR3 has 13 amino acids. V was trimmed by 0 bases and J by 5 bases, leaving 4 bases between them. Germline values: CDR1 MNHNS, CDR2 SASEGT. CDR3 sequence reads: CASSEAQTGELFF. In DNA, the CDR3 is TGTGCCAGCAGTGAAGCCCAGACCGGGGAGCTGTTTTTT.

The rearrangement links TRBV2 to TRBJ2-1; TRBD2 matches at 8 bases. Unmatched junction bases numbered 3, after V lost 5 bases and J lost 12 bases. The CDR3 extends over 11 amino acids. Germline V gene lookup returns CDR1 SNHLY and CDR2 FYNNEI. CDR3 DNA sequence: TGTGCCAGCAGTAACGGGAGGGTGCAGTTCTTC. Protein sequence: CASSNGRVQFF.

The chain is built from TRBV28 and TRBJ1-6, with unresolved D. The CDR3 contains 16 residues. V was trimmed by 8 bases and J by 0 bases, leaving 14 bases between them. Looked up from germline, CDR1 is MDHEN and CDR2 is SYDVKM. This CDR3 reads CASCSLRSSYNSPLHF. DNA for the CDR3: TGTGCCAGCTGCTCCCTTAGAAGCTCCTATAATTCACCCCTCCACTTT.

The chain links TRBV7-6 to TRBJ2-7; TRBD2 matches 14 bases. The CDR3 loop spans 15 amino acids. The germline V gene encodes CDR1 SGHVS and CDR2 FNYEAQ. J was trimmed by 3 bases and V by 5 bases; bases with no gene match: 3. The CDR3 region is CASSDGLAGGYEQYF. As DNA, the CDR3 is TGTGCCAGCAGCGACGGACTAGCGGGAGGCTACGAGCAGTACTTC.

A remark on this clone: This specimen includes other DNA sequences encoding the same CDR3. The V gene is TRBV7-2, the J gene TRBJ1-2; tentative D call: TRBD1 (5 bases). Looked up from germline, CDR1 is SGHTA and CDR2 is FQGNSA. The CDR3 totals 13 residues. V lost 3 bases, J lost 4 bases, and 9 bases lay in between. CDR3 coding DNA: TGTGCCAGCAGCTTGGGGCAGGGCTATGGCTACACCTTC. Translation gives CASSLGQGYGYTF.

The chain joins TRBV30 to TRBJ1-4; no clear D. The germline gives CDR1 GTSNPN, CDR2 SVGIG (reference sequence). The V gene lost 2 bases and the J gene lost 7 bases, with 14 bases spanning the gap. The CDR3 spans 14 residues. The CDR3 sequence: CAWSPLSSFEKLFF. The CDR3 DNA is TGTGCCTGGAGTCCCTTGTCCTCGTTTGAAAAACTGTTTTTT.

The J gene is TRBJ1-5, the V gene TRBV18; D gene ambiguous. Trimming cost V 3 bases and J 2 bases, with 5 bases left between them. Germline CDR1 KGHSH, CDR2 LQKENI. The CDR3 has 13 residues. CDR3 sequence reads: CASSPTGNQPQHF. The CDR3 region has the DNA TGTGCCAGCTCACCTACAGGCAATCAGCCCCAGCATTTT. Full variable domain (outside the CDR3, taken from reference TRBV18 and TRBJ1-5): NAGVMQNPRHLVRRRGQEARLRCSPMKGHSHVYWYRQLPEEGLKFMVYLQKENIIDESGMPKERFSAEFPKEGPSILRIQQVVRGDSAAYFCASSPTGNQPQHFGDGTRLSIL.

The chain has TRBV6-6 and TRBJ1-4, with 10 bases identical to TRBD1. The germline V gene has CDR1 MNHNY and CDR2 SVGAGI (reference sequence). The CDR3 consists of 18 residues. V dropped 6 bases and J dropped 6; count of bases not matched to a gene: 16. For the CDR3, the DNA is TGTGCCAGCAGACGACAGGGGGCGGTTTGGGTCCGGGATGAAAAACTGTTTTTT. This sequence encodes CASRRQGAVWVRDEKLFF.

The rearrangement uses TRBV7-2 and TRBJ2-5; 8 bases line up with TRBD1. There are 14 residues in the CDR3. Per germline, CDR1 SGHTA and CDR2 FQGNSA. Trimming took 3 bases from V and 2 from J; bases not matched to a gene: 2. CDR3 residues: CASSLGQAQETQYF. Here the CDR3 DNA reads TGTGCCAGCAGCTTGGGACAGGCTCAAGAGACCCAGTACTTC.

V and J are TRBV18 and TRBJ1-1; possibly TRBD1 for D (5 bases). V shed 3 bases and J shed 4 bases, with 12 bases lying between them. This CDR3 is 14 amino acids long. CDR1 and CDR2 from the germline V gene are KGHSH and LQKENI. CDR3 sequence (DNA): TGTGCCAGCTCACCGCAGGGTGACGGCACTGAAGCTTTCTTT. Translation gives CASSPQGDGTEAFF.

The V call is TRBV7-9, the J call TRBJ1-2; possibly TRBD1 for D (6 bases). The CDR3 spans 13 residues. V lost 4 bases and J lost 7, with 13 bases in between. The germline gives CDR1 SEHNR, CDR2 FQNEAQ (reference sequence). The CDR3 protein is CASSSYRESGYTF. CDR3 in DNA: TGTGCCAGCAGCTCCTACAGGGAGAGTGGCTACACCTTC.

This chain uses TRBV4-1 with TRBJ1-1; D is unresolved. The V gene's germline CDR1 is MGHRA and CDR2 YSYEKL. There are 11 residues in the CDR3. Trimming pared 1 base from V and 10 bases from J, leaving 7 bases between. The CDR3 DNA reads TGCGCCAGCAGCCAAGTCGGGGTAGCTTTCTTT. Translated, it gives CASSQVGVAFF.

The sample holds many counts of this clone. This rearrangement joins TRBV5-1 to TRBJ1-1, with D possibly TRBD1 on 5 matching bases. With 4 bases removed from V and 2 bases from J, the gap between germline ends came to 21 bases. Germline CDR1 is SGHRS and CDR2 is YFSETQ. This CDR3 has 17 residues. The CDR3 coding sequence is TGCGCCAGCAGCCCCCCTCGGGCGCAGGGTCGAAACACTGAAGCTTTCTTT. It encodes CASSPPRAQGRNTEAFF.